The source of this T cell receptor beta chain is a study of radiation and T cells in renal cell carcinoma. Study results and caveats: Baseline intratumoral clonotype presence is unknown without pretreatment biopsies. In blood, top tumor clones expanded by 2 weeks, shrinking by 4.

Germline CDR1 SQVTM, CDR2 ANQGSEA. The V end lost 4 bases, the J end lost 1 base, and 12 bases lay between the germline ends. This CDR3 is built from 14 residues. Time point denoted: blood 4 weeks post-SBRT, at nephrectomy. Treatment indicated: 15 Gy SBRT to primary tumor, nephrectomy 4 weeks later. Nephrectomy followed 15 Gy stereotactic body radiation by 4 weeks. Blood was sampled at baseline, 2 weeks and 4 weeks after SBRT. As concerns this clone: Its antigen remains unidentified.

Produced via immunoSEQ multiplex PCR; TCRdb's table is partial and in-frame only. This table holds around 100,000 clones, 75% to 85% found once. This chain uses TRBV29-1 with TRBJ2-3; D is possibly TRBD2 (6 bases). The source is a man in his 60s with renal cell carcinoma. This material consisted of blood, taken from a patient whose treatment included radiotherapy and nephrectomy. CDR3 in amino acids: CSVVGEVRTDTQYF. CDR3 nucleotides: TGCAGCGTTGTGGGGGAGGTTCGCACAGATACGCAGTATTTT.